This TCR beta chain originates from a study of radiotherapy plus CTLA-4 blockade in lung cancer. Measured with immunoSEQ multiplex PCR; TCRdb has only the in-frame clones, and not every one. Seen here are about 68,000 clones, roughly 85% observed once, and the top ten hold roughly a tenth. This clone was detected once. Its cognate antigen is unknown. Study findings and constraints: Increased serum interferon-beta after radiation also reportedly predicted response strongly. In blood, TCR clones derived from the tumor expanded after radiotherapy plus ipilimumab.

V was shortened by 3 bases and J by 2 bases, with 9 bases between the two germline ends. CDR1 and CDR2 (germline): GTSNPN, SVGIG (reference sequence). The CDR3 covers 13 residues. This sequence was found in a human donor with non-small cell lung cancer who had a complete response to radiotherapy plus ipilimumab. The V call is TRBV30, the J call TRBJ2-3; D not certain. This sample comprised peripheral blood, obtained from a patient treated with radiotherapy plus ipilimumab. The CDR3 DNA reads as TGTGCCTGGAGAGAGGTTAACACAGATACGCAGTATTTT. It translates to CAWREVNTDTQYF.